This T cell receptor (beta chain) was captured in a study of T cell responses to AZD1222 COVID-19 vaccine. Whole-study results and caveats: Rises in breadth and depth of Spike-specific TCRs came after two AZD1222 doses.

As for this clone: The target antigen is unknown.

The germline V gene encodes CDR1 MNHEY and CDR2 SVGAGI. The CDR3 sequence is 15 residues long. V was shortened by 6 bases and J by 0 bases, with 12 bases between the two germline ends. The protocol was immunoSEQ multiplex PCR, while the TCRdb copy is restricted to in-frame clones and leaves out a portion. The sample includes 75,000 to 95,000 clones, around 88% of them seen just once. This chain links TRBV6-5 with TRBJ1-3, with a possible D match to TRBD1 (6 bases). The origin of this receptor is an adult who received the MenACWY meningococcal vaccine as a control. The sample was peripheral blood, taken 28 days after the second dose of the MenACWY control vaccine. For the CDR3, the DNA is TGTGCCAGCAGATCAGGGGCCGACTCTGGAAACACCATATATTTT. This sequence encodes CASRSGADSGNTIYF.